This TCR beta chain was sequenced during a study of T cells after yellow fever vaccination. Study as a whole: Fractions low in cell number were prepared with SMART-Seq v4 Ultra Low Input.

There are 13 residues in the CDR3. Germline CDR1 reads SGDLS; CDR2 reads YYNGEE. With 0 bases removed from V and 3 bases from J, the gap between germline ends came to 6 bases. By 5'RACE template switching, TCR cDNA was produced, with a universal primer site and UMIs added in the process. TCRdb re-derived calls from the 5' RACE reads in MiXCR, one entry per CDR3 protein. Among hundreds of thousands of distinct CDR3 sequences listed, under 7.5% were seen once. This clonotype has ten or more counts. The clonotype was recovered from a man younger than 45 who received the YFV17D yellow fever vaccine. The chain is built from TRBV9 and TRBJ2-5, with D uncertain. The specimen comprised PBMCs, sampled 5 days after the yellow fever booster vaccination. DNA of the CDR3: TGTGCCAGCAGCGTAGGTCGGAAAGAGACCCAGTACTTC. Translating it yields CASSVGRKETQYF.